This T cell receptor beta chain was found in a study of control samples from healthy donors and cancer patients. The germline V gene encodes CDR1 SGHRS and CDR2 YFSETQ. The CDR3 has 14 amino acids. V was clipped by 4 bases and J by 0 bases; unmatched bases: 2. Some clones are missing from TCRdb's copy, which holds only in-frame ones; the method was immunoSEQ multiplex PCR. In the table there are 170,000 or so clones, around nine tenths of which are singletons. The rearrangement links TRBV5-1 to TRBJ1-2; the match to TRBD1 covers 8 bases. Sequencing input: blood. The sequence derives from a man aged 25-40 years in good health. CDR3 sequence: CASSPGQANYGYTF. The CDR3 nucleotides read TGCGCCAGCAGCCCGGGACAGGCTAACTATGGCTACACCTTC.